This record concerns one T cell receptor (beta chain) sequence. This sample is drawn from a study of T-cell reconstitution after alpha-beta-depleted transplantation in children. Unmatched junction bases numbered 6, after V lost 4 bases and J lost 2 bases. CDR3 length: 15 residues. Preparing the TCRbeta library involved the use of unique molecular identifiers. Using its own MiXCR run on the PCR reads, TCRdb lists one record per CDR3 protein. The sample contains 330,000 or so distinct CDR3 sequences, about a tenth of which appear only once. This specimen consisted of PBMCs, obtained before TCRalphabeta/CD19-depleted stem cell transplant. The chain joins TRBV12-3 or TRBV12-4 to TRBJ1-2, with 8 bases identical to TRBD1. This TCR was sampled from a boy younger than two with acute myeloid leukemia, due to receive a stem cell transplant. The CDR3 region is CASSSGGLVNYGYTF. CDR3 coding DNA: TGTGCCAGCAGTTCAGGGGGCTTGGTGAACTATGGCTACACCTTC.